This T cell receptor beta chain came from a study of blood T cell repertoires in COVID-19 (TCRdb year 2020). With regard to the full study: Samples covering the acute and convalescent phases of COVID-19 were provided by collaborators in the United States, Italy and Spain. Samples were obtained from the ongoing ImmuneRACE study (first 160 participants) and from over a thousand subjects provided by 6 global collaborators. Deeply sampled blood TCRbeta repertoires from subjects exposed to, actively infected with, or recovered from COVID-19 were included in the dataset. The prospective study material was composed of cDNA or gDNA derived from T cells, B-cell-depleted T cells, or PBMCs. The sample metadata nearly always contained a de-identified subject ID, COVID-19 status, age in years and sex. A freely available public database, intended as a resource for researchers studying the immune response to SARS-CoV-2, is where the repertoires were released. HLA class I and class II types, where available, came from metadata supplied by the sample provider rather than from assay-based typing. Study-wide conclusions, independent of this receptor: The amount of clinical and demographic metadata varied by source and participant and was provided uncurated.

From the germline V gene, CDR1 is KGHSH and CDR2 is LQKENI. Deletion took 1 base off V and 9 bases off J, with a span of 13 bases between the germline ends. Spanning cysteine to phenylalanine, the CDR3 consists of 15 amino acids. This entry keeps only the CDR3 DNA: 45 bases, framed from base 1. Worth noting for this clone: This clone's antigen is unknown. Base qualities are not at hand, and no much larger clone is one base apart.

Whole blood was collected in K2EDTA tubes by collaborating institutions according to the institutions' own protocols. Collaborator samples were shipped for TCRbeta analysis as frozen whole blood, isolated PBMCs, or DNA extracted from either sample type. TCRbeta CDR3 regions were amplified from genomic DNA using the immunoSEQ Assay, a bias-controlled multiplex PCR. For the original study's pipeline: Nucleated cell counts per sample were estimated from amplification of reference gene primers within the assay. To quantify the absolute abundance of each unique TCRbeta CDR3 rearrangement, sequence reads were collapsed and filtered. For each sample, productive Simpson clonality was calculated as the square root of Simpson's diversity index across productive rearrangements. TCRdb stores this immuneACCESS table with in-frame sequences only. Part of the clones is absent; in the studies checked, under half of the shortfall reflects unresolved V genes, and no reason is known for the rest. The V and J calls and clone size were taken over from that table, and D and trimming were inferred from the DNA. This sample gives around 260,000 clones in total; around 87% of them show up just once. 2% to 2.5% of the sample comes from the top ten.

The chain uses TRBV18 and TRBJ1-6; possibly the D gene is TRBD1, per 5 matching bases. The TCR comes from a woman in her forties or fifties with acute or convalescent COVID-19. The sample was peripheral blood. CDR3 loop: CASSPQTGGGSPLHF. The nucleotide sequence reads TGTGCCAGCTCACCACAAACAGGCGGCGGTTCACCCCTCCACTTT.